These T cell receptor beta chains were read from a single sample in a study of Graves' ophthalmopathy and Graves' hyperthyroidism. TCRdb reprocessed the multiplex PCR reads with MiXCR, giving one entry per CDR3 protein. The sample lists 200,000 to 250,000 distinct CDR3 sequences; around 42% were seen once. The specimen sequenced was peripheral blood. These receptors were collected from an adult man with Graves' ophthalmopathy. Each CDR3 is given with its conserved first and last residue. A D gene is named only where the DNA matches it firmly. Expanded clones are given a class, and other clones once, few, many or no size at all.

V gene,clone size,D gene,J gene,CDR3 DNA,CDR3 protein
TRBV11-1,-,TRBD1,TRBJ2-5,TGTGCCAGCAGACCCAGGGGGCGGGGAGAGACCCAGTACTTC,CASRPRGRGETQYF
TRBV2,few,-,TRBJ2-6,TGTGCCAGCAGTGAACCCTACTCTGGGGCCAACGTCCTGACTTTC,CASSEPYSGANVLTF
TRBV25-1,-,-,TRBJ1-4,TGTGCCAGCAGTGAAGCGTCGAGCAGGGGAAATGAAAAACTGTTTTTT,CASSEASSRGNEKLFF
TRBV7-9,once,-,TRBJ2-5,TGTGCCAGCAGCCGATCGAGGGGCAGCGAGACCCAGTACTTC,CASSRSRGSETQYF
TRBV4-1,few,TRBD1,TRBJ1-1,TGCGCCAGCAGCCACCAAGACAGGGGTGAAGCTTTCTTT,CASSHQDRGEAFF
TRBV19,once,TRBD1,TRBJ1-5,TGTGCCAGTAAGACCAGACAGGGAAATCAGCCCCAGCATTTT,CASKTRQGNQPQHF
TRBV20-1,few,-,TRBJ2-7,TGCAGTGCTACAAAAAGGGCCCTCTACGAGCAGTACTTC,CSATKRALYEQYF
TRBV20-1,-,-,TRBJ1-6,TGCAGTGCTAGGACAGTTCTCTATAATTCACCCCTCCACTTT,CSARTVLYNSPLHF
TRBV7-2,-,-,TRBJ1-1,TGTGCCAGCCTGGCACAGCTGAACACTGAAGCTTTCTTT,CASLAQLNTEAFF
TRBV24-1,-,TRBD2,TRBJ2-1,TGTGCCACCAGTGAAGCGGGGAGCTCCTACAATGAGCAGTTCTTC,CATSEAGSSYNEQFF
TRBV19,many,-,TRBJ1-1,TGTGCCAGTACCCCGACAGCGATAATGAACACTGAAGCTTTCTTT,CASTPTAIMNTEAFF
TRBV2,-,-,TRBJ2-7,TGTGCCATCAGTACCTCCGGGGGCGAGCAGTACTTC,CAISTSGGEQYF
TRBV30,-,-,TRBJ1-2,TGTGCCTGGAGTGTAAACGGGGCCGCTGACGGCTACACCTTC,CAWSVNGAADGYTF
TRBV4-3,-,TRBD1,TRBJ1-6,TGCGCCAGCAGCCCTGGACAGGGAGTGGATTCACCCCTCCACTTT,CASSPGQGVDSPLHF